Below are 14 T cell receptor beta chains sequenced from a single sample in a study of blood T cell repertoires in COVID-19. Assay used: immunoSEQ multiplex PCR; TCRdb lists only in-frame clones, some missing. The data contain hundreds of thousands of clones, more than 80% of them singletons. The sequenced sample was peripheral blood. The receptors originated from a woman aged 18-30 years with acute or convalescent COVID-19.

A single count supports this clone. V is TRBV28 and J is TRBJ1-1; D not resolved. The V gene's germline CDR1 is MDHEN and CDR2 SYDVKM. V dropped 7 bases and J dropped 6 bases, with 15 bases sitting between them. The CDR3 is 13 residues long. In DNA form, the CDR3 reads TGTGCCAGCATCGAGCGACCAGCAGCTGAAGCTTTCTTT. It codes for CASIERPAAEAFF.

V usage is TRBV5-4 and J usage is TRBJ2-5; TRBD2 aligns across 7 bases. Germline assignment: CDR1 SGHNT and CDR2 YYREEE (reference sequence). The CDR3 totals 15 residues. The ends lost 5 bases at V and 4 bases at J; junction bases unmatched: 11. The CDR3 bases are TGTGCCAGCAGATTTGGAGCGGGGCAGGGAGAGACCCAGTACTTC. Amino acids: CASRFGAGQGETQYF.

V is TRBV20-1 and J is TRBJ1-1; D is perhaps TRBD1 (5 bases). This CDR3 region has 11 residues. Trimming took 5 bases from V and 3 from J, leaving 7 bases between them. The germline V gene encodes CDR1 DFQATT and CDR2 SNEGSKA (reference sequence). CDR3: CSADRYTEAFF. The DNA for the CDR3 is TGCAGTGCTGACAGATACACTGAAGCTTTCTTT.

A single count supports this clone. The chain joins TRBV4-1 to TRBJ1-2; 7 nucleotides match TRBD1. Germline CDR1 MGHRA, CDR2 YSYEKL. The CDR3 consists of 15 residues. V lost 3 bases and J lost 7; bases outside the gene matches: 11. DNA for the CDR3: TGCGCCAGCAGCCAGCCTACAAGGACAGGTCGTGGCTACACCTTC. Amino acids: CASSQPTRTGRGYTF.

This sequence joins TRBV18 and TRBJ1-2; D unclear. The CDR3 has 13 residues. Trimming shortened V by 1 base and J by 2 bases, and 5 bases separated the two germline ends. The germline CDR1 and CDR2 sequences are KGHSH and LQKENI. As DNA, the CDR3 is TGTGCCAGCTCACCACGTACAAACTATGGCTACACCTTC. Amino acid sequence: CASSPRTNYGYTF. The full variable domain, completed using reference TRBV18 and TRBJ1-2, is NAGVMQNPRHLVRRRGQEARLRCSPMKGHSHVYWYRQLPEEGLKFMVYLQKENIIDESGMPKERFSAEFPKEGPSILRIQQVVRGDSAAYFCASSPRTNYGYTFGSGTRLTVV.

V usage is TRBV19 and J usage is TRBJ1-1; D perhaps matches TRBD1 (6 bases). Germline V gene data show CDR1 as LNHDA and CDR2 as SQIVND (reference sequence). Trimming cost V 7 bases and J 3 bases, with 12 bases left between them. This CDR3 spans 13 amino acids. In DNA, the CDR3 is TGTGCCAGTAAGTACAGGGATTACACTGAAGCTTTCTTT. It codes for CASKYRDYTEAFF.

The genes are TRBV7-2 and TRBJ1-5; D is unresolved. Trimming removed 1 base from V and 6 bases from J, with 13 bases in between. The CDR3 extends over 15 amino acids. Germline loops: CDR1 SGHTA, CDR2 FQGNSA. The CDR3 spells CASSLEATGTQPQHF. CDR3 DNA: TGTGCCAGCAGCTTAGAGGCGACGGGAACTCAGCCCCAGCATTTT.

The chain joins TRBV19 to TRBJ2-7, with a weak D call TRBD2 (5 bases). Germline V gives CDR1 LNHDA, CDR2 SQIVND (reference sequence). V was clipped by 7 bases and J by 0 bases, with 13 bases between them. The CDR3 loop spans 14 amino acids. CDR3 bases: TGTGCCAGTAAGAGGGTGGCGGACTCCTACGAGCAGTACTTC. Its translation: CASKRVADSYEQYF.

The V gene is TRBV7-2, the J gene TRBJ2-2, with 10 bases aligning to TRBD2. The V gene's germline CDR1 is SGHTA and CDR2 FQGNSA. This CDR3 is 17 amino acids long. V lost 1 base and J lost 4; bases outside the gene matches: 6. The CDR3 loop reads CASSLDLAGVSTGELFF. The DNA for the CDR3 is TGTGCCAGCAGCTTAGATCTAGCGGGGGTGAGCACCGGGGAGCTGTTTTTT.

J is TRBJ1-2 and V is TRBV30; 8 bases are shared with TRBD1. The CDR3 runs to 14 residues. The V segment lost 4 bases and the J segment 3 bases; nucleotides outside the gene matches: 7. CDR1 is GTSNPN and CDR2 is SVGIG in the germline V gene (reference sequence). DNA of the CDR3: TGTGCCTGGATTCGGGTGGACAGGGACTATGGCTACACCTTC. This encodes CAWIRVDRDYGYTF.

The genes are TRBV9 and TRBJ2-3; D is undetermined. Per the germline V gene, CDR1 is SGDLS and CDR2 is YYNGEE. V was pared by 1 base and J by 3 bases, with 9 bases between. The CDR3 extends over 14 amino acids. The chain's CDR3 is CASSVTTRTDTQYF. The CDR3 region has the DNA TGTGCCAGCAGCGTAACGACTCGTACAGATACGCAGTATTTT.

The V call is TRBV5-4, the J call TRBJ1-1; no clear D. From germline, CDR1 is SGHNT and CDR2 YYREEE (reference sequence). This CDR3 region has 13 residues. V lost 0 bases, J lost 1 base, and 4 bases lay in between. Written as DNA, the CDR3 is TGTGCCAGCAGCTTGGAGCGGAACACTGAAGCTTTCTTT. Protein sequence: CASSLERNTEAFF.

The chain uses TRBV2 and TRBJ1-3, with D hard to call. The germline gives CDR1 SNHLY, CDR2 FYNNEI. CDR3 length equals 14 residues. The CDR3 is CAGRGRDSGNTIYF. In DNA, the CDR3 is TGTGCAGGACGTGGGCGGGACTCTGGAAACACCATATATTTT. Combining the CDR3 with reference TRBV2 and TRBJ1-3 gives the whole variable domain EPEVTQTPSHQVTQMGQEVILRCVPISNHLYFYWYRQILGQKVEFLVSFYNNEISEKSEIFDDQFSVERPDGSNFTLKIRSTKLEDSAMYFCAGRGRDSGNTIYFGEGSWLTVV.

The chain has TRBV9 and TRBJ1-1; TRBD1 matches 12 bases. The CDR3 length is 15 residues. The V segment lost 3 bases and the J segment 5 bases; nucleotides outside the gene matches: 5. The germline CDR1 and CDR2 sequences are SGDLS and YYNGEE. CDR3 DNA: TGTGCCAGCAGCGCCGGGACAGGGGGCGTAACTGAAGCTTTCTTT. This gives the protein CASSAGTGGVTEAFF.